Sequencing of this T cell receptor (beta chain) was carried out in a study of control samples from healthy donors and cancer patients. Clones were sequenced by immunoSEQ multiplex PCR, and TCRdb holds only the in-frame ones, with some missing. In the table there are 150,000 to 200,000 clones, around 90% of which are singletons. Sequenced: blood. This clonotype originated in a woman aged 50 to 60 in good health.

CDR3 sequence (DNA): TGTGCCACCAGCAGAGATCCCCGGACAGGAACATCCTACGAGCAGTACTTC. As protein: CATSRDPRTGTSYEQYF. The chain couples TRBV15 to TRBJ2-7; 7 nucleotides agree with TRBD1. Germline CDR1 is LNHNV and CDR2 is YYDKDF (reference sequence). This CDR3 has 17 amino acids. V dropped 0 bases and J dropped 1; count of bases not matched to a gene: 9. Complete variable domain (other parts from reference TRBV15 and TRBJ2-7): DAMVIQNPRYQVTQFGKPVTLSCSQTLNHNVMYWYQQKSSQAPKLLFHYYDKDFNNEADTPDNFQSRRPNTSFCFLDIRSPGLGDTAMYLCATSRDPRTGTSYEQYFGPGTRLTVT.